The T cell receptor (beta chain) under discussion was sequenced for a study of beta chain features in type 1 diabetes (dated by TCRdb to the late 2010s). A note on the overall study: Mean age, gender distribution, total cell number and subset yield did not differ between patients and healthy donors. In the study, recently diagnosed type 1 diabetes patients and matched healthy donors were compared on the TCRB repertoires of their sorted circulating CD4+ T cell subsets. A total of approximately 100,000,000 sorted cells were examined across all samples, and the number of cells per subset was strongly correlated with RNA yield. Naive and central memory subsets were obtained from all 28 donors, but regulatory and stem cell-like memory subsets were isolated from only 8 patients and roughly 8 healthy donors.

Each donor gave one peripheral blood draw, averaging approximately 0.12 L, which was collected into heparinised tubes. A BD FACSAria II was used to sort naive, central memory, regulatory and stem cell-like memory CD4+ T cells with a panel that included CD45RO, CCR7, CD25, CD127, CD95 and CD27. Every sorted population had a purity above 95%. PBMCs were separated immediately by Lymphoprep density gradient centrifugation and were stained directly, without being cultured. So that batch effects would be minimized, each experiment stained and sorted samples in pairs, pairing one healthy donor with one patient. The High Capacity cDNA Reverse Transcription Kit was used to reverse transcribe all of the isolated RNA, meaning that expressed TCRB transcripts were what got sequenced. Deep immunoSEQ sequencing was performed on naive, central memory and regulatory T cell samples, with an average of roughly 3.6 million total reads per sample. After sorted cells were lysed in RLT buffer, RNA was extracted with DNase-treated RNeasy Micro or Mini kits, with the choice depending on cell number. Each cell subset was processed on its own to prevent cross-contamination, while patient and healthy donor samples were processed together. TCRB sequences were amplified from cDNA with the immunoSEQ multiplex PCR, producing 87-bp fragments spanning the CDR3 region. Sequencing of the amplicons was performed on the Illumina HiSeq platform. In the authors' own workflow: PCR bias was corrected computationally using synthetic template baselines, and reads within Hamming distance 2 were collapsed, with unmergeable singletons discarded. By aligning reads against IMGT, V, D and J genes, CDR3 length, and insertions or deletions at six rearrangement sites were assigned. Within each subset, clonotype counts were normalized to sorted cell number, and only after that were true diversity and Gini coefficients computed with the tcR R package. Repertoire sharing was quantified using the overlap coefficient calculated on TCRB nucleotide sequences. Out-of-frame TCRB sequences from naive cells were analyzed to stand in for the pre-selection repertoire. TCRdb limited this immuneACCESS table to in-frame rearrangements with V and J called. A share of clones is missing; checked studies link under half to unresolved V genes, and the rest is unexplained. The V and J calls and the clone size are those of that table, but D and trimming were determined from the DNA. This sample lists 300,000 to 400,000 clones; 13% were detected once. The ten largest account for over 0.014% of the sample.

The junction shows trimming of 5 bases on V and 4 bases on J, and the gene matches do not reach 3 bases of it. CDR1 and CDR2 are drawn from the germline V gene: SNHLY, FYNNEI. The CDR3 measures 13 amino acids from cysteine to phenylalanine. The retained sequence is limited to the CDR3, 39 bases, with the frame set at the first base. Study-wide findings and limitations: Type 1 diabetes patients showed a moderate but significant shortening of TCRB CDR3 length in all four CD4+ subsets. Shorter templates might be favored by PCR, yet because patient and control samples were amplified and corrected together, any such skew would affect both groups equally. Because the HLA sub-analyses included only small numbers of individuals, any influence of HLA type on TCRB rearrangement was left unresolved. Fewer insertions and more nucleotide deletions at VDJ recombination sites were observed in patients with type 1 diabetes, implying thymic rearrangement abnormalities. The naive, central memory and regulatory TCRB repertoires appeared to resemble one another more closely among patients than among healthy donors. Sequencing cDNA rather than genomic DNA could over-represent highly expressing activated cells, although activation and CD3 levels did not differ between groups.

There are a few counts of this clone. The antigen this receptor binds is unknown. No base quality values were provided; no much bigger clone lies one nucleotide off. The chain is made from TRBV2 and TRBJ1-1, and TRBD1 aligns with 8 junction nucleotides. This TCR came from a young woman with type 1 diabetes. Sequencing was done on a sample of naive CD4+ T cells from blood. What this sample's cell subset or site label stands for: true naive CD4+ T cells. The base sequence is TGTGCCAGCAGTATAGGACAGGGCACTGAAGCTTTCTTT. This is translated as CASSIGQGTEAFF. With the portions outside the CDR3 filled from the reference TRBV2 and TRBJ1-1 genes, the complete variable region becomes EPEVTQTPSHQVTQMGQEVILRCVPISNHLYFYWYRQILGQKVEFLVSFYNNEISEKSEIFDDQFSVERPDGSNFTLKIRSTKLEDSAMYFCASSIGQGTEAFFGQGTRLTVV.